This is a list of T cell receptor beta chains from one sample in a study of vaccination effects on CD4 cells after COVID-19. These TCRs are of unknown antigen specificity. Profiling relied on immunoSEQ multiplex PCR, and the TCRdb table lists in-frame clones only, not all of them. The sample yields around 30,000 clones, over 80% seen once. The source material was CD4+ T cells from PBMCs cultured with SARS-CoV-2 spike peptides, sampled after COVID-19 vaccination. The receptors stem from a human donor who received a COVID-19 vaccine. Some clones in this sample may be carry-over from other donors' samples. Both conserved end residues are part of each CDR3. D genes are given only for firm matches. Clone size is not always given. Where it is, it says once, few, many or a class for expanded clones.

clone size,CDR3 length,V gene,J gene,D gene,CDR3 protein,CDR3 DNA
.,15,TRBV7-2,TRBJ2-1,TRBD1,CASTRQGAIYGEQFF,TGTGCCAGCACGAGACAGGGGGCCATATATGGTGAGCAGTTCTTC
.,15,TRBV6-6,TRBJ1-1,TRBD1,CASSSGQGWNTEAFF,TGTGCCAGCAGTAGTGGACAGGGGTGGAACACTGAAGCTTTCTTT
.,13,TRBV20-1,TRBJ2-5,.,CSASLRVQETQYF,TGCAGTGCTAGTTTGCGGGTACAAGAGACCCAGTACTTC
once,12,TRBV29-1,TRBJ2-1,.,CSVERSYNEQFF,TGCAGCGTTGAGCGAAGCTACAATGAGCAGTTCTTC
.,15,TRBV6-5,TRBJ2-3,.,CASSPLTPRTDTQYF,TGTGCCAGCAGCCCCCTCACACCCCGCACAGATACGCAGTATTTT
.,16,TRBV18,TRBJ1-1,TRBD1,CASSVYRGGENTEAFF,TGTGCCAGCTCCGTTTACAGGGGGGGAGAGAACACTGAAGCTTTCTTT
.,15,TRBV9,TRBJ1-2,.,CASSVGVTAGYGYTF,TGTGCCAGCAGCGTAGGGGTTACAGCCGGCTATGGCTACACCTTC
once,13,TRBV6-5,TRBJ1-1,.,CASSKVVNTEAFF,TGTGCCAGCAGTAAGGTGGTGAACACTGAAGCTTTCTTT
.,19,TRBV9,TRBJ2-6,TRBD1,CASSVEGRGRFSGANVLTF,TGTGCCAGCAGCGTAGAGGGCAGGGGGCGTTTTTCTGGGGCCAACGTCCTGACTTTC
.,13,TRBV7-2,TRBJ2-2,.,CASSLARTGELFF,TGTGCCAGCAGCTTAGCTCGGACCGGGGAGCTGTTTTTT
few,16,TRBV12-5,TRBJ1-5,.,CASGFSWRERNQPQHF,TGTGCTAGTGGTTTCTCTTGGCGGGAACGCAATCAGCCCCAGCATTTT
.,15,TRBV7-2,TRBJ1-5,.,CASSPGVAGRQPQHF,TGTGCCAGCAGCCCAGGGGTCGCCGGACGTCAGCCCCAGCATTTT
.,15,TRBV6-1,TRBJ1-2,TRBD1,CASTADRVFGYGYTF,TGTGCCAGCACCGCGGACAGGGTGTTCGGTTATGGCTACACCTTC
few,15,TRBV19,TRBJ1-5,.,CASTNRGRNGQPQHF,TGTGCCAGTACCAATAGGGGCCGTAATGGGCAGCCCCAGCATTTT
.,15,TRBV5-6,TRBJ2-1,TRBD2,CASSLLSGGGNEQFF,TGTGCCAGCAGCTTGCTTAGCGGGGGGGGCAATGAGCAGTTCTTC
few,13,TRBV11-2,TRBJ1-1,.,CASSLEGNTEAFF,TGTGCCAGCAGCTTAGAGGGGAACACTGAAGCTTTCTTT
once,16,TRBV18,TRBJ2-1,TRBD2,CASSPLSGGSYNEQFF,TGTGCCAGCTCACCCCTTAGCGGGGGCTCCTACAATGAGCAGTTCTTC
.,16,TRBV5-6,TRBJ1-5,TRBD1,CASSFGGTGGYQPQHF,TGTGCCAGCAGCTTCGGGGGGACAGGGGGCTATCAGCCCCAGCATTTT
once,15,TRBV24-1,TRBJ1-3,TRBD1,CATSDSGTAGNTIYF,TGTGCCACCAGTGATTCCGGGACAGCTGGAAACACCATATATTTT
.,13,TRBV9,TRBJ2-5,.,CASSRDGQETQYF,TGTGCCAGCAGCCGAGACGGCCAAGAGACCCAGTACTTC
.,18,TRBV4-3,TRBJ2-3,.,CASSRAGYQASVPDTQYF,TGCGCCAGCAGCCGGGCGGGGTATCAAGCAAGCGTCCCAGATACGCAGTATTTT
.,15,TRBV5-1,TRBJ2-3,TRBD2,CASSSSGGGTDTQYF,TGCGCCAGCAGCTCTAGCGGGGGGGGGACAGATACGCAGTATTTT
.,13,TRBV18,TRBJ1-5,.,CASRGRPNQPQHF,TGTGCCAGCCGCGGACGGCCCAATCAGCCCCAGCATTTT
few,15,TRBV4-1,TRBJ2-3,.,CASSQIAESTDTQYF,TGCGCCAGCAGCCAAATCGCAGAGAGCACAGATACGCAGTATTTT
once,15,TRBV7-2,TRBJ1-1,TRBD1,CASSARTGSGTEAFF,TGTGCCAGCAGCGCCCGGACAGGGTCAGGCACTGAAGCTTTCTTT
.,14,TRBV25-1,TRBJ1-2,.,CASSASKGWDGYTF,TGTGCCAGCAGTGCATCAAAGGGATGGGATGGCTACACCTTC
.,14,TRBV28,TRBJ1-6,.,CASSPGRMNSPLHF,TGTGCCAGCAGTCCGGGACGGATGAATTCACCCCTCCACTTT
.,15,TRBV5-6,TRBJ2-2,.,CASTTYGGGTGELFF,TGTGCCAGCACCACGTACGGGGGCGGCACCGGGGAGCTGTTTTTT
few,17,TRBV4-1,TRBJ1-6,.,CASSQEPDSSKNSPLHF,TGCGCCAGCAGCCAAGAGCCCGACAGTTCGAAGAATTCACCCCTCCACTTT
once,14,TRBV27,TRBJ2-2,TRBD2,CASSLAGVSGELFF,TGTGCCAGCAGTTTAGCGGGAGTTTCCGGGGAGCTGTTTTTT
.,11,TRBV28,TRBJ2-1,.,CASNSGTKQFF,TGTGCCAGCAATTCCGGGACCAAGCAGTTCTTC
.,17,TRBV28,TRBJ2-5,TRBD1,CASTTIQPGQGARDQYF,TGTGCCAGCACCACCATCCAACCGGGACAGGGGGCTCGGGACCAGTACTTC
.,13,TRBV10-3,TRBJ2-3,.,CATNRDVTDTQYF,TGTGCCACCAATAGGGATGTGACAGATACGCAGTATTTT
.,13,TRBV6-6,TRBJ1-2,.,CASSPGTNYGYTF,TGTGCCAGCAGCCCCGGGACGAACTATGGCTACACCTTC
.,15,TRBV7-8,TRBJ1-2,.,CASSRTTETNYGYTF,TGTGCCAGCAGCCGAACGACAGAAACTAACTATGGCTACACCTTC
.,16,TRBV15,TRBJ2-1,.,CATSRVTGDTSDEQFF,TGTGCCACCAGCAGAGTTACGGGCGACACAAGCGATGAGCAGTTCTTC
few,16,TRBV7-2,TRBJ1-6,TRBD1,CASSPRQGSYNSPLHF,TGTGCCAGCAGCCCTCGACAGGGCTCCTATAATTCACCCCTCCACTTT
.,17,TRBV5-6,TRBJ2-6,.,CASSLDKGLRGANVLTF,TGTGCCAGCAGCTTGGATAAGGGGCTGAGGGGGGCCAACGTCCTGACTTTC
.,16,TRBV10-3,TRBJ2-5,TRBD2,CAISDPDRGGRETQYF,TGTGCCATCAGTGACCCTGACCGGGGGGGGAGAGAGACCCAGTACTTC
.,16,TRBV2,TRBJ2-2,.,CASSDPTRVNTGELFF,TGTGCCAGCAGTGACCCGACGCGGGTGAACACCGGGGAGCTGTTTTTT
.,13,TRBV2,TRBJ1-2,TRBD1,CASRGQGAYGYTF,TGTGCCAGCAGAGGACAGGGGGCGTATGGCTACACCTTC
.,15,TRBV5-1,TRBJ1-2,TRBD1,CASSRTGTGVDGYTF,TGCGCCAGCAGCCGAACCGGGACAGGGGTGGATGGCTACACCTTC
once,14,TRBV7-2,TRBJ2-1,.,CASSLRWGNNEQFF,TGTGCCAGCAGCTTAAGGTGGGGTAACAATGAGCAGTTCTTC
.,14,TRBV9,TRBJ1-2,TRBD1,CASSPGQVLSGYTF,TGTGCCAGCAGCCCCGGACAGGTGCTAAGTGGCTACACCTTC
.,14,TRBV5-6,TRBJ1-1,.,CASSLAGSHTEAFF,TGTGCCAGCAGCTTGGCGGGGTCCCACACTGAAGCTTTCTTT
few,14,TRBV30,TRBJ1-5,.,CAWRGTPGDQPQHF,TGTGCCTGGAGAGGGACCCCAGGGGACCAGCCCCAGCATTTT
.,15,TRBV10-2,TRBJ1-5,TRBD1,CATQHRGIIDQPQHF,TGCGCCACACAACACAGGGGTATAATCGATCAGCCCCAGCATTTT
.,15,TRBV7-3,TRBJ2-3,.,CASSYPGLRTDTQYF,TGTGCCAGCAGTTACCCCGGACTTCGAACAGATACGCAGTATTTT